These 5 T cell receptor beta chains share one sample of origin, sequenced in a study of T cells in Graves' hyperthyroidism and ophthalmopathy. TCR beta CDR3 regions were amplified from RNA. The HTBI primer set served for first-round RT-PCR of the TCR CDR3. TCRdb fed the multiplex PCR reads into MiXCR, producing one record per CDR3 protein. The table has hundreds of thousands of distinct CDR3 sequences, around 15% seen once. Sequences were obtained from blood. Every receptor here comes from a young man with Graves' ophthalmopathy.

V usage is TRBV12-5 and J usage is TRBJ1-1; a weak D match, TRBD1 (5 bases). Between the trimmed V and J ends, which lost 1 base and 1 base, there was a span of 7 bases. In germline, CDR1 is LGHNT, CDR2 FRNRAP. The length of the CDR3 is 14 residues. For the CDR3, the DNA is TGTGCTAGTGGTTTGGGACAGTCGAACACTGAAGCTTTCTTT. It encodes CASGLGQSNTEAFF.

This rearrangement joins TRBV27 to TRBJ2-3; 9 bases are shared with TRBD1. CDR1 MNHEY and CDR2 SMNVEV come from the germline V gene (reference sequence). V dropped 1 base and J dropped 4; count of bases not matched to a gene: 9. CDR3 length equals 17 residues. In nucleotides, the CDR3 is TGTGCCAGCAGTTTATGGGGGACAGGGCGGGGAGCAGATACGCAGTATTTT. This encodes CASSLWGTGRGADTQYF.

The chain recombines TRBV14 with TRBJ1-4, with D unresolved. Germline V gene data show CDR1 as SGHDN and CDR2 as FVKESK. Deletions cut 8 bases from V and 5 bases from J, with 21 bases between. This CDR3 contains 16 residues. The CDR3 DNA reads TGTGCCAGCGCCCGTACCGAGGGAAAATTCAATGAAAAACTGTTTTTT. Protein sequence: CASARTEGKFNEKLFF.

This clonotype has only a few counts. The chain recombines TRBV19 with TRBJ2-1; 7 bases match TRBD1. Germline CDR1 LNHDA, CDR2 SQIVND (reference sequence). The trim removed 8 bases at V and 3 bases at J, leaving 10 bases unmatched. This CDR3 comprises 15 residues. CDR3 in amino acids: CASQSGQEIYNEQFF. Here the CDR3 DNA reads TGTGCCAGTCAATCAGGACAGGAGATCTACAATGAGCAGTTCTTC.

There are many counts of this clonotype. In DNA, the CDR3 is TGTGCCAGCAGTTTAGCAGGGACAGGGGCCAACACTGAAGCTTTCTTT. Translated, it gives CASSLAGTGANTEAFF. V gene TRBV27 combines with J gene TRBJ1-1, with 10 bases that match TRBD1. The CDR3 length is 16 residues. V lost 2 bases, J lost 2 bases, and 5 bases stayed unmatched. CDR1 MNHEY and CDR2 SMNVEV come from the germline V gene (reference sequence).